Listed below are T cell receptor beta chains from one sample, sequenced in a study of blood T cell repertoires in COVID-19. The assay was immunoSEQ multiplex PCR, and TCRdb's table has in-frame clones only and misses some. The data show 160,000 or so clones, 75% to 85% seen once. The specimen sequenced was peripheral blood. These receptors all stem from a woman aged 50 to 60 with acute or convalescent COVID-19. The CDR3 runs from the conserved cysteine through the conserved F or W. The order of the fields is clone size, J gene, V gene, D gene, CDR3 protein, CDR3 DNA. D genes are given only for firm matches. Rows give clone size only sometimes, using once, few, many, or a class for an expanded clone.

clone size: NA
J gene: TRBJ1-2
V gene: TRBV28
D gene: TRBD1
CDR3 protein: CASTFNPGTGKYGYTF
CDR3 DNA: TGTGCCAGCACTTTTAACCCGGGGACAGGAAAATATGGCTACACCTTC

clone size: NA
J gene: TRBJ1-1
V gene: TRBV7-2
D gene: NA
CDR3 protein: CASSLLGYRVAEAFF
CDR3 DNA: TGTGCCAGCAGCTTATTGGGATACAGGGTGGCTGAAGCTTTCTTT

clone size: NA
J gene: TRBJ1-2
V gene: TRBV4-3
D gene: NA
CDR3 protein: CASSQDEGLGDLYGYTF
CDR3 DNA: TGCGCCAGCAGCCAAGACGAGGGTTTGGGAGATCTCTATGGCTACACCTTC

clone size: NA
J gene: TRBJ2-1
V gene: TRBV9
D gene: TRBD1
CDR3 protein: CASSVTGTGGYNEQFF
CDR3 DNA: TGTGCCAGCAGCGTAACCGGGACAGGGGGCTACAATGAGCAGTTCTTC

clone size: NA
J gene: TRBJ1-5
V gene: TRBV15
D gene: TRBD1
CDR3 protein: CATSQRDRDLQPQHF
CDR3 DNA: TGTGCCACCAGCCAAAGGGACAGGGATCTTCAGCCCCAGCATTTT

clone size: NA
J gene: TRBJ2-7
V gene: TRBV19
D gene: TRBD2
CDR3 protein: CASSIRGGADYEQYF
CDR3 DNA: TGTGCCAGTAGTATCCGGGGGGGGGCCGACTACGAGCAGTACTTC

clone size: once
J gene: TRBJ2-3
V gene: TRBV25-1
D gene: TRBD2
CDR3 protein: CASSSSGGATDTQYF
CDR3 DNA: TGTGCCAGCAGTTCAAGCGGGGGGGCAACAGATACGCAGTATTTT

clone size: NA
J gene: TRBJ2-7
V gene: TRBV19
D gene: NA
CDR3 protein: CASQSGTPPYEQYF
CDR3 DNA: TGTGCCAGCCAATCCGGGACACCTCCTTACGAGCAGTACTTC

clone size: once
J gene: TRBJ2-3
V gene: TRBV27
D gene: TRBD1
CDR3 protein: CASTTRTGGFTDTQYF
CDR3 DNA: TGTGCCAGCACCACCCGGACAGGGGGCTTCACAGATACGCAGTATTTT

clone size: NA
J gene: TRBJ2-7
V gene: TRBV7-2
D gene: NA
CDR3 protein: CASSLVDLAYEQYF
CDR3 DNA: TGTGCCAGCAGCTTAGTAGATCTGGCCTACGAGCAGTACTTC

clone size: once
J gene: TRBJ1-3
V gene: TRBV28
D gene: NA
CDR3 protein: CASSPEGVGASGNTIYF
CDR3 DNA: TGTGCCAGCAGCCCCGAGGGGGTTGGAGCCTCTGGAAACACCATATATTTT

clone size: NA
J gene: TRBJ1-3
V gene: TRBV3-1/TRBV3-2
D gene: NA
CDR3 protein: CASSRPSSGNTIYF
CDR3 DNA: TGTGCCAGCAGCCGCCCCAGCTCTGGAAACACCATATATTTT

clone size: few
J gene: TRBJ2-3
V gene: TRBV30
D gene: TRBD2
CDR3 protein: CAWSFSGGRTDTQYF
CDR3 DNA: TGTGCCTGGTCGTTTAGCGGGGGACGCACAGATACGCAGTATTTT

clone size: NA
J gene: TRBJ1-1
V gene: TRBV6-5
D gene: NA
CDR3 protein: CASSLSAADTEAFF
CDR3 DNA: TGTGCCAGCAGTCTTTCTGCGGCAGACACTGAAGCTTTCTTT

clone size: NA
J gene: TRBJ2-7
V gene: TRBV25-1
D gene: TRBD2
CDR3 protein: CASSETYGRLDEQYF
CDR3 DNA: TGTGCCAGCAGTGAGACTTACGGGAGGCTGGACGAGCAGTACTTC

clone size: once
J gene: TRBJ2-5
V gene: TRBV27
D gene: TRBD2
CDR3 protein: CASSSSPAVPGLAEGTAQYF
CDR3 DNA: TGTGCCAGCAGTTCCTCCCCCGCAGTGCCGGGACTAGCGGAGGGGACGGCCCAGTACTTC

clone size: NA
J gene: TRBJ1-1
V gene: TRBV9
D gene: NA
CDR3 protein: CASSVAGDNTEAFF
CDR3 DNA: TGTGCCAGCAGCGTAGCAGGGGACAACACTGAAGCTTTCTTT

clone size: once
J gene: TRBJ1-1
V gene: TRBV2
D gene: TRBD1
CDR3 protein: CASRDRGGGNTEAFF
CDR3 DNA: TGTGCCAGCAGGGACAGGGGAGGGGGTAACACTGAAGCTTTCTTT

clone size: NA
J gene: TRBJ1-2
V gene: TRBV10-2
D gene: TRBD1
CDR3 protein: CASTPGQGFGYTF
CDR3 DNA: TGCGCCAGCACCCCGGGACAGGGGTTTGGGTACACCTTC

clone size: NA
J gene: TRBJ1-1
V gene: TRBV12-5
D gene: NA
CDR3 protein: CASGLRTDTEAFF
CDR3 DNA: TGTGCTAGTGGTTTGAGGACAGACACTGAAGCTTTCTTT

clone size: NA
J gene: TRBJ1-6
V gene: TRBV11-2
D gene: NA
CDR3 protein: CASSPKWGGNSPLHF
CDR3 DNA: TGTGCCAGCAGCCCGAAGTGGGGGGGGAATTCACCCCTCCACTTT

clone size: NA
J gene: TRBJ2-2
V gene: TRBV5-1
D gene: NA
CDR3 protein: CASSLDPTNTGELFF
CDR3 DNA: TGCGCCAGCAGCTTGGACCCTACGAACACCGGGGAGCTGTTTTTT

clone size: NA
J gene: TRBJ1-1
V gene: TRBV5-4
D gene: NA
CDR3 protein: CASSFGWTENTEAFF
CDR3 DNA: TGTGCCAGCAGCTTTGGTTGGACAGAAAACACTGAAGCTTTCTTT

clone size: few
J gene: TRBJ2-1
V gene: TRBV7-8
D gene: NA
CDR3 protein: CASSRATTEQFF
CDR3 DNA: TGTGCCAGCAGCCGCGCTACTACTGAGCAGTTCTTC

clone size: NA
J gene: TRBJ2-2
V gene: TRBV9
D gene: TRBD1
CDR3 protein: CASRPGQPNTGELFF
CDR3 DNA: TGTGCCAGCAGACCGGGACAGCCGAACACCGGGGAGCTGTTTTTT

clone size: NA
J gene: TRBJ1-2
V gene: TRBV4-1
D gene: NA
CDR3 protein: CASSQGQNYGYTF
CDR3 DNA: TGCGCCAGCAGCCAAGGACAGAACTATGGCTACACCTTC

clone size: NA
J gene: TRBJ2-2
V gene: TRBV7-2
D gene: NA
CDR3 protein: CASSPSPLYTGELFF
CDR3 DNA: TGTGCCAGCAGCCCTTCCCCCCTCTACACCGGGGAGCTGTTTTTT

clone size: NA
J gene: TRBJ1-6
V gene: TRBV2
D gene: TRBD1
CDR3 protein: CASSEPLSTGINSPLHF
CDR3 DNA: TGTGCCAGCAGTGAACCATTATCGACAGGGATTAATTCACCCCTCCACTTT

clone size: NA
J gene: TRBJ1-2
V gene: TRBV27
D gene: NA
CDR3 protein: CASSLNGQINGYTF
CDR3 DNA: TGTGCCAGCAGTTTAAACGGACAGATCAATGGCTACACCTTC

clone size: NA
J gene: TRBJ1-1
V gene: TRBV28
D gene: NA
CDR3 protein: CASTPAGNTEAFF
CDR3 DNA: TGTGCCAGCACCCCTGCGGGGAACACTGAAGCTTTCTTT

clone size: NA
J gene: TRBJ2-1
V gene: TRBV12-3/TRBV12-4
D gene: NA
CDR3 protein: CASSSGNEQFF
CDR3 DNA: TGTGCCAGCAGTTCCGGCAATGAGCAGTTCTTC

clone size: NA
J gene: TRBJ1-1
V gene: TRBV15
D gene: NA
CDR3 protein: CATSRGGTLLNTEAFF
CDR3 DNA: TGTGCCACCAGCAGAGGTGGGACACTCTTGAACACTGAAGCTTTCTTT

clone size: NA
J gene: TRBJ2-4
V gene: TRBV11-2
D gene: TRBD2
CDR3 protein: CASSLDAGAPKNIQYF
CDR3 DNA: TGTGCCAGCAGCTTAGATGCGGGAGCGCCCAAAAACATTCAGTACTTC

clone size: NA
J gene: TRBJ1-6
V gene: TRBV7-3
D gene: NA
CDR3 protein: CASSLTGGGNSPLHF
CDR3 DNA: TGTGCCAGCAGCTTAACGGGGGGTGGTAATTCACCCCTCCACTTT

clone size: NA
J gene: TRBJ2-3
V gene: TRBV11-2
D gene: NA
CDR3 protein: CASSSYTDTQYF
CDR3 DNA: TGTGCCAGCAGCTCTTACACAGATACGCAGTATTTT

clone size: NA
J gene: TRBJ1-2
V gene: TRBV21-1
D gene: NA
CDR3 protein: CASSPRGLPGGYGYTF
CDR3 DNA: TGTGCCAGCAGCCCTAGAGGGTTGCCAGGGGGCTACGGCTACACCTTC

clone size: NA
J gene: TRBJ2-1
V gene: TRBV19
D gene: TRBD1
CDR3 protein: CASNRGPDSYNEQFF
CDR3 DNA: TGTGCCAGTAACAGGGGTCCTGACTCCTACAATGAGCAGTTCTTC

clone size: once
J gene: TRBJ2-1
V gene: TRBV27
D gene: TRBD2
CDR3 protein: CASSQSGTYYNEQFF
CDR3 DNA: TGTGCCAGCAGTCAGAGCGGGACGTACTACAATGAGCAGTTCTTC

clone size: NA
J gene: TRBJ1-3
V gene: TRBV5-6
D gene: TRBD1
CDR3 protein: CASSLDRGPSGNTIYF
CDR3 DNA: TGTGCCAGCAGCCTGGACAGGGGCCCCTCTGGAAACACCATATATTTT

clone size: NA
J gene: TRBJ2-1
V gene: TRBV12-3/TRBV12-4
D gene: TRBD2
CDR3 protein: CASNIGLDNEQFF
CDR3 DNA: TGTGCCAGCAATATAGGACTAGACAATGAGCAGTTCTTC

clone size: NA
J gene: TRBJ2-3
V gene: TRBV4-3
D gene: NA
CDR3 protein: CASSPRRADTQYF
CDR3 DNA: TGCGCCAGCAGCCCCCGTCGGGCAGATACGCAGTATTTT